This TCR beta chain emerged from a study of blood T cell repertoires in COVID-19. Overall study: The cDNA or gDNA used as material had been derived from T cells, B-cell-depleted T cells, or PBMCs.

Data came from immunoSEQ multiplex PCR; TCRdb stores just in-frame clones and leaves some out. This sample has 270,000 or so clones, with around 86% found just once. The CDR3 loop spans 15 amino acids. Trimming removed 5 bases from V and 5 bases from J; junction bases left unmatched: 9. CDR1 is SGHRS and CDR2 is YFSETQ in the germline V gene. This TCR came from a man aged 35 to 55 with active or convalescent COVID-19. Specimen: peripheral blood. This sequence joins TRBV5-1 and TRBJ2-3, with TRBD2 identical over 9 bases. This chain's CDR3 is CASRIASGMLDTQYF. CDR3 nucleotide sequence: TGCGCCAGCAGAATCGCTAGCGGGATGTTAGATACGCAGTATTTT.